This T cell receptor (beta chain) was identified during a study of blood T cell repertoires in COVID-19. Assay used: immunoSEQ multiplex PCR; TCRdb lists only in-frame clones, some missing. The table records 250,000 or so clones, 87% of them present only once. This CDR3 spans 14 amino acids. After removal of 3 bases from V and 6 bases from J, the junction contained 0 bases not matched to a gene. CDR1 is SGHAT and CDR2 is FQNNGV in the germline V gene. The V gene is TRBV11-2, the J gene TRBJ1-6; TRBD1 matches at 9 bases. The receptor's source is a man aged 25 to 40 who had recovered from COVID-19. The specimen sequenced was PBMCs or T cells enriched from blood (not recorded which). CDR3 residues: CASSLTGGNSPLHF. CDR3 in DNA: TGTGCCAGCAGCTTGACAGGGGGTAATTCACCCCTCCACTTT.